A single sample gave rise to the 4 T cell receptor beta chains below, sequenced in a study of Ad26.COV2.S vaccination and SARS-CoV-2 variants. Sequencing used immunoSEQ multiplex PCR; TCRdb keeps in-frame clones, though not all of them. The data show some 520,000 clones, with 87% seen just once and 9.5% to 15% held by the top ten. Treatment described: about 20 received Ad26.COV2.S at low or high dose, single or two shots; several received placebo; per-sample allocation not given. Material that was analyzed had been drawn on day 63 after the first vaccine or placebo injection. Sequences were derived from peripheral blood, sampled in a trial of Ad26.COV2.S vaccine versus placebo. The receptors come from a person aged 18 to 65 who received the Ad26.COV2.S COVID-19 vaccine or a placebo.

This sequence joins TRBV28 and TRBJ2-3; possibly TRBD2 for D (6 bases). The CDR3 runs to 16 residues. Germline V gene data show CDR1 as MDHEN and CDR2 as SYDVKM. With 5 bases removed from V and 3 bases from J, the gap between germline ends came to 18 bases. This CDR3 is CASSPYSGPRTDTQYF. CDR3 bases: TGTGCCAGCAGTCCTTATAGCGGACCTAGGACAGATACGCAGTATTTT.

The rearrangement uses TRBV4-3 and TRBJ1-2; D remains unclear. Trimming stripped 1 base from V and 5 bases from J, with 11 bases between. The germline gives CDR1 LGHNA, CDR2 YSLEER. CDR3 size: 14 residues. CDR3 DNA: TGCGCCAGCAGCCAAGGACTGGGAGGGTATGGCTACACCTTC. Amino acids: CASSQGLGGYGYTF.

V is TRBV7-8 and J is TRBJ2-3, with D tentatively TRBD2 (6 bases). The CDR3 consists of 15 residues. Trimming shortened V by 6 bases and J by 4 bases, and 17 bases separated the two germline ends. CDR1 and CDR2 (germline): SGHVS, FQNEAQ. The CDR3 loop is CASRSSAGFADTQYF. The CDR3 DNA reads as TGTGCCAGCAGGTCCAGCGCGGGGTTCGCAGATACGCAGTATTTT.

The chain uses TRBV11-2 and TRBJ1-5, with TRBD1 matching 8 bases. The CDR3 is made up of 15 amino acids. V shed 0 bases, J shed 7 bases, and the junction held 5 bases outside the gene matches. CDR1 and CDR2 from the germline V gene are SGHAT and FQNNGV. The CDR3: CASSLEGTGPQPQHF. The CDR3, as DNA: TGTGCCAGCAGCTTAGAGGGGACAGGTCCCCAGCCCCAGCATTTT.